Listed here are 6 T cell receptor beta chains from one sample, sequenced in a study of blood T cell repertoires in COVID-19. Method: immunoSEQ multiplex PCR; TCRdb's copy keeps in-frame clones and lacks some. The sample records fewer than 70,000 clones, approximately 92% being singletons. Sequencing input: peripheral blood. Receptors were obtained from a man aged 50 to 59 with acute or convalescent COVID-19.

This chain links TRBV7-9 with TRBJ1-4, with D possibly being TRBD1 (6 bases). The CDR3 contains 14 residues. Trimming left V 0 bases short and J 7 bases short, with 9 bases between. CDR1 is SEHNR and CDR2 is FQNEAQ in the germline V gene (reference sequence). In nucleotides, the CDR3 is TGTGCCAGCAGCTTAGCAGGGGGGGTTGAAAAACTGTTTTTT. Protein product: CASSLAGGVEKLFF.

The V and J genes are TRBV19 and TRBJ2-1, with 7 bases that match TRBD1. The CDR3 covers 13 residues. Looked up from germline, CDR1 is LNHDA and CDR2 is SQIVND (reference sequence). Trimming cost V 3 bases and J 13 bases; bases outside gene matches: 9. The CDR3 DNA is TGTGCCAGTAGTATGCTTCTAGGACAGGAACAGTTCTTC. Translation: CASSMLLGQEQFF.

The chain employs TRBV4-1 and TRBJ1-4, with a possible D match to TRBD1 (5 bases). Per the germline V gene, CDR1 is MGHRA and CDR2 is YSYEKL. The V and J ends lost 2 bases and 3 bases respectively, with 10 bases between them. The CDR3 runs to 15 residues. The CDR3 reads CASSQLTGSNEKLFF. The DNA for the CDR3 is TGCGCCAGCAGCCAATTAACAGGTTCTAATGAAAAACTGTTTTTT.

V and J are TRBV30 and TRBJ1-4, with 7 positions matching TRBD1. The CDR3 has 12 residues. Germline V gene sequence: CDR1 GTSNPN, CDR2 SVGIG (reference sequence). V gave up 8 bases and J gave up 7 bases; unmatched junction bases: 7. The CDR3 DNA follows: TGTGCCGCAAGGGGGCTAGTTGAAAAACTGTTTTTT. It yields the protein CAARGLVEKLFF.

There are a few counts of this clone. The CDR3 reads CASSLAGTGIYNEQFF. The CDR3 DNA reads TGTGCCAGCAGCTTAGCCGGGACAGGGATCTACAATGAGCAGTTCTTC. V usage is TRBV11-3 and J usage is TRBJ2-1; 9 bases fit TRBD1. CDR1 and CDR2 (germline): SGHNT, YENEEA. The CDR3 sequence is 16 residues long. The V and J ends lost 1 base and 3 bases, in that order; junction bases with no gene match: 4.

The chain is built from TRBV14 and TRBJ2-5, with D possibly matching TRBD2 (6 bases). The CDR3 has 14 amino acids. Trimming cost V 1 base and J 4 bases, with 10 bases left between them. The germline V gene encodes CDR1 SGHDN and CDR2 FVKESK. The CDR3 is CASSQVGAGETQYF. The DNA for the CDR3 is TGTGCCAGCAGCCAAGTAGGAGCGGGAGAGACCCAGTACTTC.